Sequencing of this T cell receptor beta chain was carried out in a study of control samples from healthy donors and cancer patients. The repertoire was sequenced with immunoSEQ multiplex PCR; TCRdb's copy has only in-frame clones and lacks some. The sample has approximately 150,000 clones, 89% seen once. Germline CDR1 and CDR2: LNHDA and SQIVND (reference sequence). The V segment lost 5 bases and the J segment 3 bases; nucleotides outside the gene matches: 6. CDR3 length: 15 amino acids. The sequence was collected from a man aged 30 to 39 in good health. The rearrangement joins TRBV19 to TRBJ2-3; 9 bases agree with TRBD2. Sequenced: blood. The CDR3, as DNA: TGTGCCAGTAGTCCAGCTAGCGGGAAAACAGATACGCAGTATTTT. The encoded protein is CASSPASGKTDTQYF.